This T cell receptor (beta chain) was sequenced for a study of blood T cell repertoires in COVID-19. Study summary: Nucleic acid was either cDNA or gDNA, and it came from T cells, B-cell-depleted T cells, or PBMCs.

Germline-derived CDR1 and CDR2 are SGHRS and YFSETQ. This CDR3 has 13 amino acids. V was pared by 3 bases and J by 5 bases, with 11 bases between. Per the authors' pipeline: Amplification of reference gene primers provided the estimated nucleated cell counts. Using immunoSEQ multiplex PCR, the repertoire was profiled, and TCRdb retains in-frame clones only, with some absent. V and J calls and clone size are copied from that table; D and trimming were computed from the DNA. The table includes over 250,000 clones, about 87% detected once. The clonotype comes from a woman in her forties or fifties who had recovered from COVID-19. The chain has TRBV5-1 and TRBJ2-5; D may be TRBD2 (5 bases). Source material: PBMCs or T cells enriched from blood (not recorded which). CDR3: CASSSAGPETQYF. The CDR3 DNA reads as TGCGCCAGCAGCTCGGCGGGCCCGGAGACCCAGTACTTC.